By proportion, the clone carrying this T cell receptor beta chain is medium-sized (0.01 to 0.1%). CDR3 length: 13 residues. The V end was cut by 0 bases, the J end by 4 bases, with 6 bases between. The V gene's germline CDR1 is LGHNA and CDR2 YSLEER. TCRdb fed the PCR reads into MiXCR, producing one record per CDR3 protein. This table holds approximately 10,000 distinct CDR3 sequences, roughly a sixth found once. The data derive from a study of molecular identifiers for immune sequencing clone quantification. Overall study: Replicate RNA came from about 20,000 or 100,000 naive CD8 cells and was split five ways, and four parts were sequenced.

Sequencing input: naive CD8+ T cells from blood, with Jurkat cell RNA spiked in. The subset is: FACS-sorted CD8+CD4-CCR7+CD45RA+ naive T cells. The TCR sequence derives from a human donor in good health. Some libraries in this study had Jurkat cell RNA spiked in. The chain joins TRBV4-3 to TRBJ1-2; D gene uncertain. CDR3 nucleotide sequence: TGCGCCAGCAGCCAAGAAGACACCTATGGCTACACCTTC. Its translation: CASSQEDTYGYTF.